This T cell receptor (beta chain) was identified in a study of cytomegalovirus exposure and HLA in healthy donors. Study findings and constraints: Productive rates of about 87% or about 30% were seen for most TCR beta V segments in an earlier analysis.

This clone was recorded a few times. Antigen unknown. The length of the CDR3 is 11 residues. Trimming removed 7 bases at V and 2 bases at J, with 5 bases between. Germline CDR1 MNHNS, CDR2 SASEGT. With 60 Vbeta and 13 Jbeta primers, the PCR was carried out. Sequenced by immunoSEQ multiplex PCR; TCRdb stores in-frame clones only, minus some. The sample has approximately 300,000 clones; about four fifths are singletons. The sequence was collected from a woman aged 40-49 years in good health and CMV-seropositive. This chain links TRBV6-1 with TRBJ1-2; D unresolved. Source material: PBMCs. The CDR3 nucleotides read TGTGCCAGCACGGGGAACTATGGCTACACCTTC. Translated, it gives CASTGNYGYTF.